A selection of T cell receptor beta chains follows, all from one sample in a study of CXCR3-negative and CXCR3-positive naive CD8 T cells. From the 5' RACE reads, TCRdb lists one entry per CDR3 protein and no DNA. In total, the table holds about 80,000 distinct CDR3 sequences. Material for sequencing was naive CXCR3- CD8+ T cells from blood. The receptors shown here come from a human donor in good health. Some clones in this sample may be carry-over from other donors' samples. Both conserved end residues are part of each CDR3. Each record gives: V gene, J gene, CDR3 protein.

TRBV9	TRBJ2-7	CASSRNRASSYEQYF
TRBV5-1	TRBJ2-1	CASSLELTGFHEQFF
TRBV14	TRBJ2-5	CASSPRDTRGETQYF
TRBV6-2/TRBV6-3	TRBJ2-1	CASSSADRGLNEQFF
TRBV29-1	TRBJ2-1	CSVAGTSGSLGMGNEQFF
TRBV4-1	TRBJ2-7	CASKIAVSSYEQYF
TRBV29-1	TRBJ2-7	CSVGGGATSYEQYF
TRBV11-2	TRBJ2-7	CASSLGSSGSFNEQYF
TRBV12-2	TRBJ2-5	CASRLAPVGTSGSETQYF
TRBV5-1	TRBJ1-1	CASSLYPGMNTEAFF
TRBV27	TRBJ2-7	CASSLATGTVVYEQYF